What follows are 2 T cell receptor beta chains derived from one specimen sequenced in a study of beta chain features in type 1 diabetes. Study-wide findings and caveats: Moderately but significantly shorter TCRB CDR3s were found in Type 1 diabetes patients in all four CD4+ subsets.

The antigens for these receptors are not known. Isolated RNA was reverse transcribed in full, so expressed TCRB transcripts were sequenced. TCRdb's table, derived via immunoSEQ multiplex PCR, lists solely in-frame clones and lacks some. The table includes hundreds of thousands of clones, around 16% detected once. Sequencing was done on a sample of naive CD4+ T cells from blood. The origin of the receptors is a young man with type 1 diabetes.

The chain links TRBV29-1 to TRBJ2-4; TRBD1 aligns across 7 bases. The V gene end was trimmed by 2 bases and the J gene end by 5 bases; junction bases not matched to a gene: 6. The CDR3 is 14 amino acids. Germline assignment: CDR1 SQVTM and CDR2 ANQGSEA. The chain's CDR3 is CSVEQRDRENIQYF. The CDR3 region has the DNA TGCAGCGTTGAACAGAGGGACAGAGAAAACATTCAGTACTTC.

This chain links TRBV28 with TRBJ2-3; 10 positions agree with TRBD1. The CDR3 extends over 13 amino acids. Germline loops: CDR1 MDHEN, CDR2 SYDVKM. J was trimmed by 5 bases and V by 6 bases; bases with no gene match: 2. The CDR3, as DNA: TGTGCCAGCAGAAGGACAGGGGGAGATACGCAGTATTTT. It yields the protein CASRRTGGDTQYF. The complete variable domain, with remaining parts taken from reference TRBV28 and TRBJ2-3, reads DVKVTQSSRYLVKRTGEKVFLECVQDMDHENMFWYRQDPGLGLRLIYFSYDVKMKEKGDIPEGYSVSREKKERFSLILESASTNQTSMYLCASRRTGGDTQYFGPGTRLTVL.